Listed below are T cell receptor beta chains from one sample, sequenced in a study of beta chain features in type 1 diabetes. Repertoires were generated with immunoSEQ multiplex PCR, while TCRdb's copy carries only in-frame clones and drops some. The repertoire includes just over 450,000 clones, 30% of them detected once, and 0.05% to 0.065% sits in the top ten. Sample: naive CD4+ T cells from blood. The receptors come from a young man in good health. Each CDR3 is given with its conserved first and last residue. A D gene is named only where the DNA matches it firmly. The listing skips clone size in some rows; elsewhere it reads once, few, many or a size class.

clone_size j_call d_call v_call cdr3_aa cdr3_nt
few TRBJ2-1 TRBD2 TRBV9 CASSVGVSGYMNNEQFF TGTGCCAGCAGCGTAGGAGTTAGCGGGTACATGAACAATGAGCAGTTCTTC
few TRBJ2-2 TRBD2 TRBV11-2 CASSWGLAANTGELFF TGTGCCAGCAGCTGGGGACTAGCTGCGAACACCGGGGAGCTGTTTTTT
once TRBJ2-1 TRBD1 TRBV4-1 CASSQDRDRVSYNEQFF TGCGCCAGCAGCCAAGATAGGGACAGGGTCTCCTACAATGAGCAGTTCTTC
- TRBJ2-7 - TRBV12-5 CASGWYEQYF TGTGCTAGTGGGTGGTACGAGCAGTACTTC
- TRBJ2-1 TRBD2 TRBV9 CASSLRLAGVNEQFF TGTGCCAGCAGCCTTCGACTAGCGGGAGTTAATGAGCAGTTCTTC
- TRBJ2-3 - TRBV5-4 CASSLGQPDTQYF TGTGCCAGCAGCTTGGGGCAGCCAGATACGCAGTATTTT
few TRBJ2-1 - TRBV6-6 CASSHGVGEQFF TGTGCCAGCAGCCACGGTGTGGGTGAGCAGTTCTTC
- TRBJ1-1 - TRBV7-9 CASSLAVAEGAFF TGTGCCAGCAGCTTAGCGGTGGCAGAGGGAGCTTTCTTT
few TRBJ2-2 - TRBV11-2 CASRAAQIYTGELFF TGTGCCAGCAGGGCCGCGCAAATCTACACCGGGGAGCTGTTTTTT
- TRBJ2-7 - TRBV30 CAWSRELYLSYEQYF TGTGCCTGGAGTCGGGAGCTTTACCTCTCCTACGAGCAGTACTTC